This TCR beta chain was found in a study of spatial heterogeneity in lung cancer. Study as a whole: Unique TCR and UMI combinations averaged more than ten appearances each in raw reads.

TCRdb independently ran MiXCR on the 5' RACE reads; one entry per CDR3 protein. The sample includes roughly 120,000 distinct CDR3 sequences, 10% to 11% of them seen just once. Noted time point: blood at routine non-recurrence follow-up after resection. The input material, whole RNA from tumor, nontumor lung or frozen PBMC, was sequenced unsorted. This CDR3 comprises 11 residues. Germline CDR1 SQVTM, CDR2 ANQGSEA. V dropped 6 bases and J dropped 0 bases, with 5 bases sitting between them. This clonotype has ten or more counts. This material consisted of PBMCs, taken at follow-up. The V and J genes are TRBV29-1 and TRBJ1-1; D unclear. The sequence was collected from a female donor with early-stage non-small cell lung cancer. CDR3 sequence (DNA): TGCAGCGTACCATTGAACACTGAAGCTTTCTTT. Translation gives CSVPLNTEAFF. The full variable domain, completed using reference TRBV29-1 and TRBJ1-1, is SAVISQKPSRDICQRGTSLTIQCQVDSQVTMMFWYRQQPGQSLTLIATANQGSEATYESGFVIDKFPISRPNLTFSTLTVSNMSPEDSSIYLCSVPLNTEAFFGQGTRLTVV.